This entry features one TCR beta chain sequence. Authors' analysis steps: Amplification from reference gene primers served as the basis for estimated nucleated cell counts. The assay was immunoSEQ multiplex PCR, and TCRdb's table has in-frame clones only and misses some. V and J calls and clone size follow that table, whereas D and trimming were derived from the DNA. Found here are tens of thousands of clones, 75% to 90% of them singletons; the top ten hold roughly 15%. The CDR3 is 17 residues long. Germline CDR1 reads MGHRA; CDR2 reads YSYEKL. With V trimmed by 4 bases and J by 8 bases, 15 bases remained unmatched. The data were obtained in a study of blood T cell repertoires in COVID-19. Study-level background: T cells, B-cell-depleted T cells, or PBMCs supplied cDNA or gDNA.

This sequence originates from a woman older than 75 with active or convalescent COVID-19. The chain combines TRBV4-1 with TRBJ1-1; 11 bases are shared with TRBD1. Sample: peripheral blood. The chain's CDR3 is CASSPGQGAAGREEAFF. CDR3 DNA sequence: TGCGCCAGCAGCCCTGGACAGGGGGCGGCTGGGAGGGAGGAAGCTTTCTTT.